These 22 T cell receptor beta chains originate from one sample sequenced in a study of cytomegalovirus exposure and HLA in healthy donors. PCR used 60 Vbeta primers and 13 Jbeta primers. Repertoires were generated with immunoSEQ multiplex PCR, while TCRdb's copy carries only in-frame clones and drops some. The table records about 150,000 clones, around 77% of them present only once. Sequenced sample: PBMCs. The receptor set was obtained from a woman aged 50 to 60 in good health and CMV-seropositive.

This clone was observed a handful of times. The V and J genes are TRBV7-2 and TRBJ1-2; the match to TRBD1 covers 10 bases. Looked up from germline, CDR1 is SGHTA and CDR2 is FQGNSA. This CDR3 is 15 amino acids long. V shed 4 bases, J shed 2 bases, and the junction held 4 bases outside the gene matches. The CDR3 reads CASSSLTGGNYGYTF. CDR3 nucleotides: TGTGCCAGCAGCTCCTTGACAGGGGGCAACTATGGCTACACCTTC.

The V and J genes are TRBV6-1 and TRBJ2-2; 10 nucleotides line up with TRBD1. CDR1 and CDR2 from the germline V gene are MNHNS and SASEGT. The CDR3 has 14 residues. The V gene end was trimmed by 5 bases and the J gene end by 13 bases; junction bases not matched to a gene: 10. CDR3 DNA sequence: TGTGCCAGCAGTCACTGGGACAGGGGTAATTTGCTGTTTTTT. It translates to CASSHWDRGNLLFF.

This chain connects TRBV6-1 to TRBJ1-2; weak D call: TRBD1 (5 bases). The CDR3 extends over 14 amino acids. Germline lookup yields CDR1 MNHNS and CDR2 SASEGT. V was pared by 6 bases and J by 4 bases, with 15 bases between. The CDR3 spells CASSRGSQVYGYTF. The CDR3, as DNA: TGTGCCAGCAGCCGGGGGTCTCAGGTCTATGGCTACACCTTC.

The V call is TRBV19, the J call TRBJ1-6; 8 bases match TRBD1. Germline-derived CDR1 and CDR2 are LNHDA and SQIVND (reference sequence). CDR3 length: 16 residues. V lost 6 bases and J lost 9; bases outside the gene matches: 13. The CDR3 sequence: CASRGASGTGGSPLHF. CDR3 in DNA: TGTGCCAGTAGGGGGGCAAGCGGGACAGGTGGTTCACCCCTCCACTTT.

The V call is TRBV5-1, the J call TRBJ1-6, with D perhaps matching TRBD1 (5 bases). There are 15 residues in the CDR3. The germline V gene has CDR1 SGHRS and CDR2 YFSETQ. Trimming left V 2 bases short and J 5 bases short, with 11 bases between. CDR3 in DNA: TGCGCCAGCAGCTTACAGGACCCAAATAATTCACCCCTCCACTTT. Translated: CASSLQDPNNSPLHF.

This clone was recorded a few times. The CDR3 DNA reads as TGCGCCAGCAGCTTGCAACCGGGACACCCGAACACTGAAGCTTTCTTT. Translating it yields CASSLQPGHPNTEAFF. The chain links TRBV5-1 to TRBJ1-1, with D perhaps matching TRBD1 (6 bases). V lost 1 base to trimming and J lost 1 base, with 14 bases between them. There are 16 residues in the CDR3. Germline-derived CDR1 and CDR2 are SGHRS and YFSETQ. The whole variable domain, filled in from reference TRBV5-1 and TRBJ1-1, reads KAGVTQTPRYLIKTRGQQVTLSCSPISGHRSVSWYQQTPGQGLQFLFEYFSETQRNKGNFPGRFSGRQFSNSRSEMNVSTLELGDSALYLCASSLQPGHPNTEAFFGQGTRLTVV.

The chain combines TRBV7-2 with TRBJ2-7; 9 nucleotides agree with TRBD2. This CDR3 is built from 14 residues. Per germline, CDR1 SGHTA and CDR2 FQGNSA. The V gene end was trimmed by 4 bases and the J gene end by 10 bases; junction bases not matched to a gene: 11. CDR3 sequence reads: CASSYRGGRAEQYF. The DNA of the CDR3 is TGTGCCAGCAGCTATAGGGGCGGGAGGGCAGAACAGTACTTC.

This clone was picked up a small number of times. J is TRBJ1-2 and V is TRBV13; the match to TRBD1 covers 7 bases. With V trimmed by 5 bases and J by 6 bases, 6 bases remained unmatched. This CDR3 contains 13 residues. Germline loops: CDR1 PRHDT, CDR2 FYEKMQ (reference sequence). CDR3 sequence: CASSPRGHNGYTF. The CDR3 region has the DNA TGTGCCAGCAGCCCTAGGGGGCATAATGGCTACACCTTC.

This chain joins TRBV9 and TRBJ1-3; 7 positions match TRBD1. The CDR3 runs 17 residues. Germline lookup yields CDR1 SGDLS and CDR2 YYNGEE. The V and J ends lost 4 bases and 2 bases, in that order; junction bases with no gene match: 12. This CDR3 reads CASSTRQGGRAGNTIYF. In nucleotides, the CDR3 is TGTGCCAGCAGCACCCGACAGGGCGGAAGGGCTGGAAACACCATATATTTT. Complete variable domain (other parts from reference TRBV9 and TRBJ1-3): DSGVTQTPKHLITATGQRVTLRCSPRSGDLSVYWYQQSLDQGLQFLIQYYNGEERAKGNILERFSAQQFPDLHSELNLSSLELGDSALYFCASSTRQGGRAGNTIYFGEGSWLTVV.

This chain connects TRBV7-9 to TRBJ2-1; 12 bases match TRBD2. Germline V gives CDR1 SEHNR, CDR2 FQNEAQ (reference sequence). The V gene end was trimmed by 5 bases and the J gene end by 0 bases; junction bases not matched to a gene: 5. This CDR3 region has 17 residues. CDR3 DNA sequence: TGTGCCAGCAGCCTAACTAGCGGGGGGAGCTCCTACAATGAGCAGTTCTTC. Translating it yields CASSLTSGGSSYNEQFF.

This clone was found a few times. The V call is TRBV19, the J call TRBJ2-7; 7 bases match TRBD1. The ends lost 5 bases at V and 4 bases at J; junction bases unmatched: 8. The CDR3 has 14 amino acids. Germline values: CDR1 LNHDA, CDR2 SQIVND (reference sequence). The CDR3 is CASSLHQGVYEQYF. CDR3 sequence (DNA): TGTGCCAGTAGTCTTCATCAGGGGGTTTACGAGCAGTACTTC.

Turning to this clone: Additional DNA sequences in this sample encode the identical CDR3. The rearrangement joins TRBV7-9 to TRBJ2-6; D unclear. CDR1 and CDR2 from the germline V gene are SEHNR and FQNEAQ (reference sequence). V lost 2 bases and J 2 bases, leaving 7 bases between the germline ends. This CDR3 comprises 15 residues. CDR3 residues: CASSLRVAGANVLTF. CDR3 nucleotide sequence: TGTGCCAGCAGCTTACGGGTCGCTGGGGCCAACGTCCTGACTTTC.

The V call is TRBV9, the J call TRBJ1-5; D is perhaps TRBD1 (5 bases). Germline V gene lookup returns CDR1 SGDLS and CDR2 YYNGEE. The CDR3 is made up of 14 amino acids. The V gene lost 0 bases and the J gene lost 3 bases, with 7 bases spanning the gap. The CDR3 bases are TGTGCCAGCAGCGTAGCAGGGTCCAATCAGCCCCAGCATTTT. Protein sequence: CASSVAGSNQPQHF.

The rearrangement joins TRBV5-4 to TRBJ2-1; the D gene is possibly TRBD2 (6 bases). The CDR3 is 11 amino acids. Between the trimmed V and J ends, which lost 4 bases and 15 bases, there was a span of 14 bases. Germline CDR1 SGHNT, CDR2 YYREEE (reference sequence). The DNA of the CDR3 is TGTGCCAGCAGCCTGGGAGGAGAGACGTTCTTC. The encoded protein is CASSLGGETFF.

This chain joins TRBV28 and TRBJ1-4; D is perhaps TRBD1 (6 bases). The V gene's germline CDR1 is MDHEN and CDR2 SYDVKM. With 8 bases removed from V and 0 bases from J, the gap between germline ends came to 13 bases. CDR3 size: 15 residues. The CDR3 sequence is CASGGDYATNEKLFF. The CDR3 DNA follows: TGTGCCAGCGGGGGCGACTACGCAACTAATGAAAAACTGTTTTTT.

This clone was observed once. At one boundary the junction diverges from the germline segment, which might be a read error. DNA of the CDR3: TGTTCCAGCAGCCCCCCCGAACAGCCCGTGGAGCAGTACTTC. Translated, it gives CSSSPPEQPVEQYF. The genes are TRBV7-9 and TRBJ2-7, with unresolved D. CDR1 and CDR2 (germline): SEHNR, FQNEAQ (reference sequence). The CDR3 sequence is 14 residues long.

The rearrangement links TRBV7-9 to TRBJ2-5, with 7 bases that match TRBD2. Germline V CDR1 and CDR2: SEHNR, FQNEAQ (reference sequence). The CDR3 is 15 amino acids. J lost 4 bases, V lost 6 bases, and 11 bases had no gene match. Written as DNA, the CDR3 is TGTGCCAGCAGTTACGGTGGGGGGGGAGGAGAGACCCAGTACTTC. Its protein is CASSYGGGGGETQYF.

This clone was observed a few times. This chain connects TRBV5-1 to TRBJ1-1; D not resolved. This CDR3 is built from 14 residues. V was trimmed by 1 base and J by 2 bases, leaving 9 bases between them. Germline V lookup: CDR1 SGHRS, CDR2 YFSETQ. The CDR3 loop is CASSLSQTNTEAFF. In DNA form, the CDR3 reads TGCGCCAGCAGCTTGAGTCAGACAAACACTGAAGCTTTCTTT.

Only a few counts were recorded for this clone. J is TRBJ2-2 and V is TRBV5-1; 7 nucleotides line up with TRBD1. The CDR3 contains 16 residues. Germline CDR1 reads SGHRS; CDR2 reads YFSETQ. The V and J ends lost 4 bases and 1 base, in that order; junction bases with no gene match: 7. The CDR3 DNA sequence: TGCGCCAGCAGCGACGGGACAGTGCTGAACACCGGGGAGCTGTTTTTT. This codes for CASSDGTVLNTGELFF.

V and J are TRBV18 and TRBJ2-3, with 8 bases that match TRBD2. Trimming removed 3 bases from V and 4 bases from J; junction bases left unmatched: 9. The CDR3 extends over 16 amino acids. Looked up from germline, CDR1 is KGHSH and CDR2 is LQKENI. The CDR3 sequence is CASSPPAIAGPDTQYF. The CDR3 DNA is TGTGCCAGCTCACCGCCAGCGATAGCGGGGCCAGATACGCAGTATTTT.

This chain joins TRBV7-9 and TRBJ2-3, with TRBD1 identical over 7 bases. Germline V gives CDR1 SEHNR, CDR2 FQNEAQ (reference sequence). With V trimmed by 5 bases and J by 2 bases, 4 bases remained unmatched. The CDR3 totals 14 residues. This chain's CDR3 is CASSQDRLTDTQYF. CDR3 in DNA: TGTGCCAGCAGCCAGGACAGGCTCACAGATACGCAGTATTTT.

The rearrangement joins TRBV5-4 to TRBJ1-1; D perhaps matches TRBD1 (5 bases). Germline V gene sequence: CDR1 SGHNT, CDR2 YYREEE (reference sequence). V lost 3 bases to trimming and J lost 2 bases, with 8 bases between them. The CDR3 extends over 13 amino acids. CDR3 residues: CASSYDRNTEAFF. CDR3 DNA: TGTGCCAGCAGCTATGACAGAAACACTGAAGCTTTCTTT.